This entry lists 10 T cell receptor beta chains sequenced from one sample in a study of T-cell reconstitution after alpha-beta-depleted transplantation in children. For TCRbeta, the library was prepared with unique molecular identifiers. TCRdb re-derived calls from the PCR reads in MiXCR, one entry per CDR3 protein. The sample lists around 130,000 distinct CDR3 sequences, approximately 8.7% occurring once. The sequencing used PBMCs, mostly from graft donor cells, collected 180 days after TCRalphabeta/CD19-depleted stem cell transplant. These receptors originate from a girl less than two years old who had a stem cell transplant for combined immunodeficiency, so the T cells may come from the graft donor.

V usage is TRBV12-3 or TRBV12-4 and J usage is TRBJ2-5; D unclear. V lost 8 bases, J lost 4 bases, and 17 bases lay in between. CDR3 length: 14 residues. The CDR3 protein is CASAPLRYLETQYF. CDR3 in DNA: TGTGCCAGCGCCCCCCTGCGGTACCTAGAGACCCAGTACTTC.

The rearrangement links TRBV29-1 to TRBJ2-5; 8 nucleotides match TRBD1. Germline loops: CDR1 SQVTM, CDR2 ANQGSEA. V lost 3 bases, J lost 5 bases, and 14 bases stayed unmatched. The CDR3 loop spans 16 amino acids. CDR3 protein: CSVERTGPQVRETQYF. The CDR3 DNA reads as TGCAGCGTTGAGCGGACAGGGCCCCAGGTTAGGGAGACCCAGTACTTC.

There are a few counts of this clonotype. The rearrangement links TRBV5-1 to TRBJ2-6; 10 nucleotides match TRBD1. The CDR3 is 17 amino acids. J was trimmed by 4 bases and V by 4 bases; bases with no gene match: 8. The germline V gene encodes CDR1 SGHRS and CDR2 YFSETQ. This CDR3 reads CASSVRDRGGGANVLTF. CDR3 sequence (DNA): TGCGCCAGCAGCGTCCGGGACAGGGGAGGCGGGGCCAACGTCCTGACTTTC.

This clonotype was detected only a few times. The V gene is TRBV12-3 or TRBV12-4, the J gene TRBJ2-5; the D gene is possibly TRBD2 (5 bases). This CDR3 comprises 12 residues. The V gene lost 3 bases and the J gene lost 6 bases, with 8 bases spanning the gap. The CDR3 spells CASSFPGKTQYF. In DNA, the CDR3 is TGTGCCAGCAGTTTCCCGGGGAAGACCCAGTACTTC.

A remark on this clonotype: This may arise from a read error, as a much more abundant clone is one base away. Without the conserved terminal phenylalanine or tryptophan, this CDR3 likely stems from a read error. The chain couples TRBV20-1 to TRBJ1-1; D is unresolved. The germline gives CDR1 DFQATT, CDR2 SNEGSKA (reference sequence). V was pared by 7 bases and J by 7 bases, with 16 bases between. This CDR3 is 12 amino acids long. The CDR3 nucleotides read TGCAGTGAAAACTCTCCCGGTGGTGAAGCTTTCTTG. This encodes CSENSPGGEAFL.

This sequence joins TRBV18 and TRBJ1-2; TRBD1 aligns across 7 bases. V was clipped by 1 base and J by 2 bases; unmatched bases: 4. Germline V CDR1 and CDR2: KGHSH, LQKENI. There are 15 residues in the CDR3. CDR3: CASSPRTGSNYGYTF. The CDR3 DNA reads TGTGCCAGCTCACCACGGACAGGTTCCAACTATGGCTACACCTTC.

On this clonotype itself: With a much larger clone just one base away, this may be a read error. V is TRBV7-2 and J is TRBJ2-7; D remains unclear. The CDR3 length is 13 residues. Trimming left V 1 base short and J 5 bases short, with 9 bases between. Germline lookup yields CDR1 SGHTA and CDR2 FQGNSA. The CDR3 DNA follows: TGTGCCAGCAGCTTAGTGTCAGTGAACGAGCAGTACTTC. This gives the protein CASSLVSVNEQYF.

Concerning this clonotype: This clone may be a read error of a much larger clone one base away. The chain carries TRBV10-3 and TRBJ1-1, with D unclear. Germline values: CDR1 ENHRY, CDR2 SYGVKD. The CDR3 is made up of 15 amino acids. The CDR3 protein is CAVSDRPRANTEAFF. The CDR3 region has the DNA TGTGCCGTCAGTGACCGTCCTAGGGCGAACACTGAAGCTTTCTTT.

This clonotype has only a few counts. The V call is TRBV12-5, the J call TRBJ2-7; 9 bases are shared with TRBD1. Germline V gene sequence: CDR1 LGHNT, CDR2 FRNRAP. The V gene end was trimmed by 4 bases and the J gene end by 2 bases; junction bases not matched to a gene: 9. The CDR3 consists of 16 residues. The CDR3 reads CASGWEAGTGPYEQYF. CDR3 nucleotide sequence: TGTGCTAGTGGTTGGGAGGCTGGGACAGGGCCCTACGAGCAGTACTTC.

This sequence joins TRBV12-3 or TRBV12-4 and TRBJ2-1; the match to TRBD2 covers 9 bases. The trim removed 3 bases at V and 9 bases at J, leaving 9 bases unmatched. The CDR3 contains 15 residues. The CDR3, as DNA: TGTGCCAGCAGTTTGTTGGCGGGGGGGCCTCTTGAGCAGTTCTTC. Translation gives CASSLLAGGPLEQFF.